Each of the 11 T cell receptor beta chains below was sequenced from the same sample in a study of early T cells in non-severe SARS-CoV-2 infection. TCRdb re-called the 5' RACE reads with MiXCR, one entry per CDR3 protein. The sample consists of about 37,000 distinct CDR3 sequences, roughly 5.4% of them appearing once. The sequencing here drew on whole blood, taken at baseline. The receptors here all came from an adult who was a healthcare worker with PCR-confirmed SARS-CoV-2 infection or an uninfected control (not recorded which).

This clonotype was observed at least ten times. The chain uses TRBV6-6 and TRBJ2-5, with D perhaps TRBD1 or TRBD2 (5 bases each). V gave up 6 bases and J gave up 3 bases, with 14 bases separating them. CDR3 length equals 14 residues. Germline V gives CDR1 MNHNY, CDR2 SVGAGI (reference sequence). The chain's CDR3 is CASRDGTRKETQYF. The CDR3 nucleotides read TGTGCCAGCAGGGACGGGACGAGAAAAGAGACCCAGTACTTC.

This clonotype was observed a few times. A much bigger clone sits one base away, suggesting this may be a read error. The chain uses TRBV28 and TRBJ2-7; D possibly corresponds to TRBD1 (5 bases). Germline V gives CDR1 MDHEN, CDR2 SYDVKM. The CDR3 contains 17 residues. The CDR3 region has the DNA TGTGCCAGCAGTTCCCTTATCAGCCAGGGCAAGGCCTACGAGCAGCACTTC. Translation: CASSSLISQGKAYEQHF.

At least ten counts were recorded for this clonotype. The rearrangement joins TRBV19 to TRBJ2-2; 7 bases are shared with TRBD2. Germline V CDR1 and CDR2: LNHDA, SQIVND (reference sequence). The CDR3 length is 20 residues. Trimming removed 1 base from V and 7 bases from J; junction bases left unmatched: 21. In DNA form, the CDR3 reads TGTGCCAGTAGTATAGTGTCAGGTTGGCGGGAGACGGGAGCAGGCGGGGAGCTGTTTTTT. Its protein is CASSIVSGWRETGAGGELFF.

In its sample, this clonotype was seen many times. V usage is TRBV7-2 and J usage is TRBJ1-4; no definite D call. V dropped 2 bases and J dropped 6 bases, with 10 bases sitting between them. The CDR3 is 14 amino acids. In germline, CDR1 is SGHTA, CDR2 FQGNSA. CDR3 in DNA: TGTGCCAGCAGCTTAAGCAGGATTGATGAAAAACTGTTTTTT. Translation gives CASSLSRIDEKLFF.

This clonotype was detected many times. The gene calls are TRBV10-2 and TRBJ2-3; weak D call: TRBD2 (5 bases). This CDR3 is built from 12 residues. The ends were cut back, 2 bases at V and 5 bases at J, with 5 bases in the middle. Germline lookup yields CDR1 WSHSY and CDR2 SAAADI. CDR3 coding DNA: TGCGCCAGCAGTGAGGAGGGAGATACGCAGTATTTT. This encodes CASSEEGDTQYF.

This clonotype was counted at least ten times. The chain has TRBV6-6 and TRBJ1-2; possibly TRBD1 for D (6 bases). Germline V gene sequence: CDR1 MNHNY, CDR2 SVGAGI (reference sequence). CDR3 length: 14 amino acids. Trimming removed 8 bases from V and 1 base from J, with 14 bases in between. The CDR3 sequence is CASAIRGHNYGYTF. CDR3 bases: TGTGCCAGCGCCATCAGGGGCCATAACTATGGCTACACCTTC.

This clonotype was recorded a few times. The chain couples TRBV9 to TRBJ1-4; D is unresolved. The CDR3 is 13 residues long. From germline, CDR1 is SGDLS and CDR2 YYNGEE. The germline V and J ends were trimmed by 4 bases and 7 bases, with 11 bases remaining between them. The CDR3 DNA is TGTGCCAGCAGCCCCGGACTCGGTGAAAAACTGTTTTTT. Its translation: CASSPGLGEKLFF.

This clonotype was counted at least ten times. The chain recombines TRBV6-2 or TRBV6-3 with TRBJ1-3, with D maybe TRBD1 (5 bases). Germline V gives CDR1 MNHEY, CDR2 SVGEGT. V lost 6 bases, J lost 0 bases, and 9 bases lay in between. CDR3 length equals 14 residues. The CDR3 DNA reads TGTGCCAGCAGCCGGGACGTCTCTGGAAACACCATATATTTT. Protein product: CASSRDVSGNTIYF.

This clonotype has ten or more counts. The chain carries TRBV28 and TRBJ1-5, with D maybe TRBD1 (6 bases). The CDR3 runs 15 residues. CDR1 MDHEN and CDR2 SYDVKM come from the germline V gene. V shed 8 bases and J shed 0 bases, with 14 bases lying between them. The CDR3 loop is CASGSRDISNQPQHF. The CDR3 DNA reads TGTGCCAGCGGTTCCCGGGACATTAGCAATCAGCCCCAGCATTTT.

This clonotype was observed a handful of times. V and J are TRBV7-2 and TRBJ1-4; possible D gene TRBD1, 6 bases. V shed 0 bases and J shed 0 bases, with 8 bases lying between them. Germline lookup yields CDR1 SGHTA and CDR2 FQGNSA. The CDR3 is 16 residues long. In DNA form, the CDR3 reads TGTGCCAGCAGCTTAGCCGGGACAACAACTAATGAAAAACTGTTTTTT. Encoded protein: CASSLAGTTTNEKLFF.

This clonotype has more than one count but fewer than ten. The chain has TRBV7-2 and TRBJ2-3, with 7 bases identical to TRBD1. With 5 bases clipped from V and 1 base from J, the junction kept 6 bases outside the gene matches. The germline V gene encodes CDR1 SGHTA and CDR2 FQGNSA. The CDR3 is 15 residues long. CDR3 sequence (DNA): TGTGCCAGCAGCCCGACAGGGTACCGCACAGATACGCAGTATTTT. It encodes CASSPTGYRTDTQYF.